This TCR beta chain was captured in a study of T cell repertoires in cytomegalovirus infection (dated by TCRdb to between 2018 and 2020). For context, the study as a whole: Alongside well-studied HLA-B-restricted epitopes, the peptide stimulations were aimed at recently identified HLA-C-restricted CMV epitopes, whose presentation resists viral immunomodulation. Donor HLA type was relevant to the analysis, because carriage of CMV infection together with the matching HLA type was indicated by public TCR beta signatures.

Overall study results and their limits: Cumulative frequency of public TCR beta family members discriminated carriers of CMV infection plus the relevant HLA type in this cohort and an independent approximately 340-donor cohort. The ex vivo response was dominated by HLA-C-restricted CMV-specific TCR beta clonotypes, which also provided the single most frequent clonotype in two of eight donors.

This clonotype occurred a few times. No cognate antigen has been identified for it. No base qualities exist here, and no much larger clone lies one base off it. The listed sequencing device is Illumina HiSeq 1500. TCRdb's own reprocessing of the public reads used fastp at Q25 and MiXCR and kept productive beta chains. Every distinct CDR3 protein forms one entry, paired with its most common genes and DNA. The sample profile shows some 500,000 distinct CDR3 sequences; 30% to 35% of them were found once. The ten largest clones take up roughly a sixth of the sample. V lost 6 bases and J lost 7 bases; the stretch between them is 21 bases long. CDR1 and CDR2, per the germline V gene, are LGHNT and FRNRAP. Measured from the cysteine to the phenylalanine, the CDR3 is 15 residues long. CDR3 DNA only is kept here, 45 bases in frame from base 1. The sample's treatment or condition label, decoded: in vitro stimulation with specific CMV peptide epitopes to enrich CMV-specific T cells.

This receptor was taken from a human donor in good health (CMV status not recorded). Some clones in this sample may be carry-over from other donors' samples. The chain links TRBV12-5 with TRBJ1-2; the best D guess is TRBD1, with 6 bases matching. This sample comprised cultured PBMCs, obtained from culture after CMV antigen stimulation. The encoded CDR3 is CASGLLTGGRRGYTF. The nucleotide sequence is TGTGCTAGTGGGCTGCTCACGGGGGGCCGGCGTGGCTACACCTTC.